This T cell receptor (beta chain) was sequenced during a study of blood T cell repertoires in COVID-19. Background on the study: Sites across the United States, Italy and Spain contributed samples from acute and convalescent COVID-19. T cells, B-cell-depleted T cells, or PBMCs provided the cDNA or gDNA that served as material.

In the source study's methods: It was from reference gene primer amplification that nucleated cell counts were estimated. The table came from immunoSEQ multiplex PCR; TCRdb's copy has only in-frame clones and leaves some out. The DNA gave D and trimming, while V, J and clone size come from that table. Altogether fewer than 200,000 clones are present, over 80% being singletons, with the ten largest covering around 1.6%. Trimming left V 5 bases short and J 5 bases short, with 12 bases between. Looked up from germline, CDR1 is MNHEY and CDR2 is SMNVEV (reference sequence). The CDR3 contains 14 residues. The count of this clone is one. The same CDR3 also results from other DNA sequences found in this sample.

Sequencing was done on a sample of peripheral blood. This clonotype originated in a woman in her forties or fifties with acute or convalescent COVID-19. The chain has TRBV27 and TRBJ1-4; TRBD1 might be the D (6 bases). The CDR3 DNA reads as TGTGCCAGCAGTCGCCAGGGGAGCAATGAAAAACTGTTTTTT. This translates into CASSRQGSNEKLFF.